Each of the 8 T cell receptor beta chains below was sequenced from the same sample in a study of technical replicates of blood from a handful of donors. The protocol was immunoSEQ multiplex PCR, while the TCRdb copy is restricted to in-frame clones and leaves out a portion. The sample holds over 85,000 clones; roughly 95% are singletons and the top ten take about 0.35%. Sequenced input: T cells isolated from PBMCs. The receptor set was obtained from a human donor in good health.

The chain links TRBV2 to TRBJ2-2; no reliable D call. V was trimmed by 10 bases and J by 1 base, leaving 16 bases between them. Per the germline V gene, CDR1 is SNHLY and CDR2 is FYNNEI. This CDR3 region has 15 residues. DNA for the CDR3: TGTGCCACCCGGTCGGAAGCGATGAACACCGGGGAGCTGTTTTTT. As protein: CATRSEAMNTGELFF.

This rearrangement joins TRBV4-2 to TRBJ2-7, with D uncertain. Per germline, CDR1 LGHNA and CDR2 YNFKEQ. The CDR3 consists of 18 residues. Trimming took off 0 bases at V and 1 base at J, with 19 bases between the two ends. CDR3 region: CASSQDLPSALYSYEQYF. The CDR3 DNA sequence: TGTGCCAGCAGCCAAGATCTTCCGTCAGCGCTCTATTCCTACGAGCAGTACTTC.

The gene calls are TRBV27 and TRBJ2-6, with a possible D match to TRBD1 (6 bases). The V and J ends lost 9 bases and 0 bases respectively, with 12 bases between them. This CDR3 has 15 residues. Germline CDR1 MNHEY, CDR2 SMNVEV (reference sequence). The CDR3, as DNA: TGTGCCAGTGGACAGCTCACCTCTGGGGCCAACGTCCTGACTTTC. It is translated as CASGQLTSGANVLTF.

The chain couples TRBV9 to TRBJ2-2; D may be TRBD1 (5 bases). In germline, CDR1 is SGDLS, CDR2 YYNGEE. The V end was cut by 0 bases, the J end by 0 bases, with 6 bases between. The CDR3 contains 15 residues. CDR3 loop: CASSVDRPNTGELFF. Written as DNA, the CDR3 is TGTGCCAGCAGCGTAGACAGGCCGAACACCGGGGAGCTGTTTTTT.

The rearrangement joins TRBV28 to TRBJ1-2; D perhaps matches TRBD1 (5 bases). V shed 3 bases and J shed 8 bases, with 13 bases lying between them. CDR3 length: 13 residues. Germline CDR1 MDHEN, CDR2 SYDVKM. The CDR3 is CASSFLQGHGYTF. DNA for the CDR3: TGTGCCAGCAGTTTTCTCCAGGGCCACGGCTACACCTTC.

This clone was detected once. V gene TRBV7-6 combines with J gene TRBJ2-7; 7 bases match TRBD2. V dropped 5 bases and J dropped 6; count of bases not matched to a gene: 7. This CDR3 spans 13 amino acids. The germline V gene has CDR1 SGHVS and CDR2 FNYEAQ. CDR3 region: CASSPGLVGEQYF. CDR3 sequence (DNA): TGTGCCAGCAGCCCCGGACTAGTAGGCGAGCAGTACTTC.

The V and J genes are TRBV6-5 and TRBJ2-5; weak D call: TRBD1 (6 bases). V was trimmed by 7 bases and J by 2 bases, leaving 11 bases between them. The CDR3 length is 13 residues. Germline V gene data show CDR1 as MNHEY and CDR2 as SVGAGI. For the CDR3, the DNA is TGTGCCAGCAAACGTCAGGGGCAAGAGACCCAGTACTTC. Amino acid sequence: CASKRQGQETQYF.

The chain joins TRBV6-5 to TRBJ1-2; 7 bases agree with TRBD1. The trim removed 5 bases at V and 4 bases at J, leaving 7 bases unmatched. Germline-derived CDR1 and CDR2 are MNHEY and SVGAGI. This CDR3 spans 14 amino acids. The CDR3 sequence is CASSDQDRRYGYTF. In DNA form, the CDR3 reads TGTGCCAGCAGTGACCAGGACAGGCGCTATGGCTACACCTTC.